Following are 23 T cell receptor beta chains from one sample sequenced in a study of blood T cell repertoires in COVID-19. Using immunoSEQ multiplex PCR, the repertoire was profiled, and TCRdb retains in-frame clones only, with some absent. The sample comprises 210,000 or so clones, 84% of which are singletons, and roughly 7% rests with the top ten. The specimen sequenced was peripheral blood. Receptor source: an elderly woman with COVID-19, enrolled during active disease.

V gene TRBV7-6 combines with J gene TRBJ2-5; 9 bases map to TRBD1. The V gene end was trimmed by 5 bases and the J gene end by 4 bases; junction bases not matched to a gene: 8. The CDR3 is 15 amino acids. Germline loops: CDR1 SGHVS, CDR2 FNYEAQ. The CDR3 spells CASSPGQGRRETQYF. DNA of the CDR3: TGTGCCAGCAGCCCCGGACAGGGGAGACGAGAGACCCAGTACTTC.

This clone was seen only once. This chain connects TRBV7-9 to TRBJ2-7; 7 bases are shared with TRBD1. Per germline, CDR1 SEHNR and CDR2 FQNEAQ (reference sequence). V was pared by 5 bases and J by 4 bases, with 5 bases of the junction left unmatched. The CDR3 spans 13 residues. CDR3 loop: CASSTDRFYEQYF. The CDR3 DNA reads as TGTGCCAGCAGCACGGACAGGTTTTACGAGCAGTACTTC. The entire variable domain, with the rest obtained from reference TRBV7-9 and TRBJ2-7, is as follows: DTGVSQNPRHKITKRGQNVTFRCDPISEHNRLYWYRQTLGQGPEFLTYFQNEAQLEKSRLLSDRFSAERPKGSFSTLEIQRTEQGDSAMYLCASSTDRFYEQYFGPGTRLTVT.

The chain has TRBV18 and TRBJ2-5, with 7 bases aligning to TRBD1. Losses at the gene ends were 4 bases for V and 1 base for J; bases not matched to a gene: 9. CDR3 length equals 16 residues. Germline V gives CDR1 KGHSH, CDR2 LQKENI. CDR3 protein: CASSRGQVRPQETQYF. CDR3 coding DNA: TGTGCCAGCTCACGTGGACAGGTCCGCCCCCAAGAGACCCAGTACTTC.

The rearrangement joins TRBV5-4 to TRBJ1-1; TRBD1 matches 7 bases. CDR1 SGHNT and CDR2 YYREEE come from the germline V gene (reference sequence). V lost 2 bases and J lost 8; bases outside the gene matches: 9. The CDR3 consists of 14 residues. The CDR3 reads CASSLGRSTGEAFF. The CDR3 region has the DNA TGTGCCAGCAGCTTAGGCCGGTCGACAGGGGAAGCTTTCTTT.

V usage is TRBV11-2 and J usage is TRBJ2-5; 9 bases fit TRBD1. The CDR3 consists of 19 residues. Trimming cost V 4 bases and J 1 base; bases outside gene matches: 16. Per the germline V gene, CDR1 is SGHAT and CDR2 is FQNNGV. The CDR3 loop reads CASSSLGQGRVLAQETQYF. DNA for the CDR3: TGTGCCAGCAGCTCTCTCGGACAGGGGAGGGTACTAGCCCAAGAGACCCAGTACTTC.

The J gene is TRBJ2-1, the V gene TRBV12-5; no definite D call. CDR1 and CDR2 from the germline V gene are LGHNT and FRNRAP. The V end lost 0 bases, the J end lost 12 bases, and 15 bases lay between the germline ends. CDR3 length: 14 residues. The CDR3 is CASGLVENVGRQFF. The CDR3 bases are TGTGCTAGTGGTTTGGTAGAAAATGTCGGTCGGCAGTTCTTC. The full variable domain, rest sourced from reference TRBV12-5 and TRBJ2-1, is DARVTQTPRHKVTEMGQEVTMRCQPILGHNTVFWYRQTMMQGLELLAYFRNRAPLDDSGMPKDRFSAEMPDATLATLKIQPSEPRDSAVYFCASGLVENVGRQFFGPGTRLTVL.

The V gene is TRBV6-5, the J gene TRBJ1-5; D possibly corresponds to TRBD1 (6 bases). V lost 6 bases, J lost 1 base, and 13 bases lay in between. This CDR3 has 15 amino acids. Per the germline V gene, CDR1 is MNHEY and CDR2 is SVGAGI. CDR3 coding DNA: TGTGCCAGCAGGGGAGGGGGGTTGAGCAATCAGCCCCAGCATTTT. Protein product: CASRGGGLSNQPQHF.

The CDR3 spells CASSIGARQPQHF. CDR3 bases: TGTGCCAGTAGTATAGGGGCCCGGCAGCCCCAGCATTTT. The rearrangement uses TRBV19 and TRBJ1-5; D remains ambiguous. Germline assignment: CDR1 LNHDA and CDR2 SQIVND (reference sequence). V lost 1 base to trimming and J lost 7 bases, with 8 bases between them. The CDR3 is 13 amino acids.

This clone was counted between two and nine times. The gene calls are TRBV3-1 (or the pseudogene TRBV3-2) and TRBJ2-1; TRBD2 matches at 9 bases. The CDR3 runs 15 residues. Germline trimming cut 5 bases from V and 8 bases from J; bases unmatched to any gene: 10. The germline V gene has CDR1 LGHDT and CDR2 YNNKEL (reference sequence). CDR3: CASSNSGGYGDEQFF. The DNA of the CDR3 is TGTGCCAGCAGCAATAGCGGGGGTTATGGTGATGAGCAGTTCTTC.

The chain uses TRBV12-5 and TRBJ2-7, with 8 bases lining up with TRBD2. Germline V lookup: CDR1 LGHNT, CDR2 FRNRAP. J was trimmed by 3 bases and V by 2 bases; bases with no gene match: 3. The CDR3 consists of 14 residues. CDR3 residues: CASGLSAGGYEQYF. The CDR3, as DNA: TGTGCTAGTGGTTTGTCGGCGGGAGGCTACGAGCAGTACTTC.

The J gene is TRBJ1-2, the V gene TRBV7-9; 9 bases line up with TRBD1. This CDR3 region has 15 residues. With V trimmed by 0 bases and J by 4 bases, 3 bases remained unmatched. CDR1 is SEHNR and CDR2 is FQNEAQ in the germline V gene (reference sequence). CDR3 coding DNA: TGTGCCAGCAGCTTAGCGGGGACAGGGACCTATGGCTACACCTTC. Translating gives CASSLAGTGTYGYTF.

This clone was seen a single time. An end of the junction differs from the germline gene, which may be a read error. This chain links TRBV2 with TRBJ2-2, with 8 positions matching TRBD1. Germline V lookup: CDR1 SNHLY, CDR2 FYNNEI. There are 15 residues in the CDR3. The CDR3, as DNA: TGTGCCAGCAAAGCGGACAGGGCCGACACCGAGGAGCTGTTTTTT. Translating gives CASKADRADTEELFF.

V gene TRBV19 combines with J gene TRBJ1-2; D perhaps matches TRBD1 (6 bases). The CDR3 runs to 15 residues. The V end was cut by 6 bases, the J end by 3 bases, with 17 bases between. CDR1 is LNHDA, CDR2 SQIVND, per germline (reference sequence). In nucleotides, the CDR3 is TGTGCCAGTAGAGCCGGGACACCCGTCCACTATGGCTACACCTTC. Residues: CASRAGTPVHYGYTF.

V is TRBV19 and J is TRBJ1-2; 10 positions agree with TRBD1. CDR1 is LNHDA, CDR2 SQIVND, per germline (reference sequence). The CDR3 consists of 14 residues. With 4 bases clipped from V and 2 bases from J, the junction kept 1 base outside the gene matches. CDR3 sequence (DNA): TGTGCCAGTAGTACGGGACAGGGGAACTATGGCTACACCTTC. Its translation: CASSTGQGNYGYTF.

This clone was seen a few times. The V gene is TRBV15, the J gene TRBJ2-5, with 8 bases matching TRBD2. The CDR3 is made up of 15 amino acids. J was trimmed by 6 bases and V by 0 bases; bases with no gene match: 6. The V gene's germline CDR1 is LNHNV and CDR2 YYDKDF (reference sequence). The CDR3 spells CATSRDQRGGKTQYF. CDR3 DNA: TGTGCCACCAGCAGAGATCAGCGCGGGGGGAAGACCCAGTACTTC. The complete variable domain, with remaining parts taken from reference TRBV15 and TRBJ2-5, reads DAMVIQNPRYQVTQFGKPVTLSCSQTLNHNVMYWYQQKSSQAPKLLFHYYDKDFNNEADTPDNFQSRRPNTSFCFLDIRSPGLGDTAMYLCATSRDQRGGKTQYFGPGTRLLVL.

This clone was picked up one time. The chain has TRBV2 and TRBJ2-7; no reliable D call. Germline CDR1 and CDR2: SNHLY and FYNNEI. This CDR3 spans 13 amino acids. Trimming took 5 bases from V and 1 from J, leaving 9 bases between them. The CDR3 region has the DNA TGTGCCAGCAGTTTTTATATGTCCTACGAGCAGTACTTC. Translated, it gives CASSFYMSYEQYF.

This chain uses TRBV6-6 with TRBJ1-4; D unclear. Germline values: CDR1 MNHNY, CDR2 SVGAGI (reference sequence). This CDR3 is built from 13 residues. Trimming took 7 bases from V and 3 from J, leaving 9 bases between them. CDR3 in amino acids: CASIRDPNEKLFF. CDR3 bases: TGTGCCAGCATCCGGGATCCTAATGAAAAACTGTTTTTT.

The chain links TRBV18 to TRBJ1-3; weak D call: TRBD1 (5 bases). V shed 6 bases and J shed 3 bases, with 9 bases lying between them. Germline lookup yields CDR1 KGHSH and CDR2 LQKENI. The CDR3 contains 13 residues. The CDR3 DNA follows: TGTGCCAGCTCCGGGGGGTATGGAAACACCATATATTTT. Amino acids: CASSGGYGNTIYF. The full variable domain, with the rest looked up from reference TRBV18 and TRBJ1-3, is NAGVMQNPRHLVRRRGQEARLRCSPMKGHSHVYWYRQLPEEGLKFMVYLQKENIIDESGMPKERFSAEFPKEGPSILRIQQVVRGDSAAYFCASSGGYGNTIYFGEGSWLTVV.

This clone was seen only a few times. The chain recombines TRBV2 with TRBJ1-3, with D maybe TRBD1 (5 bases). Per the germline V gene, CDR1 is SNHLY and CDR2 is FYNNEI. The CDR3 runs to 14 residues. V shed 6 bases and J shed 0 bases, with 9 bases lying between them. CDR3 coding DNA: TGTGCCAGCAGGATGACAGCCTCTGGAAACACCATATATTTT. Its translation is CASRMTASGNTIYF.

This clone occurred once. V and J are TRBV6-5 and TRBJ1-1; D uncertain. V shed 6 bases and J shed 4 bases, with 15 bases lying between them. Germline V gene data show CDR1 as MNHEY and CDR2 as SVGAGI. This CDR3 has 14 residues. This CDR3 reads CASSSVQYATEAFF. The CDR3 DNA reads as TGTGCCAGCAGCTCAGTCCAATATGCCACTGAAGCTTTCTTT.

This chain links TRBV5-4 with TRBJ1-1; 10 bases are shared with TRBD1. Germline CDR1 and CDR2: SGHNT and YYREEE (reference sequence). After removal of 3 bases from V and 5 bases from J, the junction contained 7 bases not matched to a gene. The CDR3 consists of 15 residues. The CDR3 sequence: CASSSGQGYVTEAFF. The CDR3 nucleotides read TGTGCCAGCAGCTCGGGACAGGGGTACGTGACTGAAGCTTTCTTT.

The chain recombines TRBV12-3 or TRBV12-4 with TRBJ2-1; D is perhaps TRBD2 (6 bases). This CDR3 region has 13 residues. Trimming pared 6 bases from V and 7 bases from J, leaving 13 bases between. CDR3 in DNA: TGTGCCAGCAGCCCGGGACTCCTAAATGAGCAGTTCTTC. This translates into CASSPGLLNEQFF.

The chain employs TRBV12-3 or TRBV12-4 and TRBJ2-7; the match to TRBD2 covers 7 bases. V shed 4 bases, J shed 7 bases, and the junction held 4 bases outside the gene matches. This CDR3 spans 12 amino acids. Written as DNA, the CDR3 is TGTGCCAGCAGTTCGCGGACTAGAGAGCAGTACTTC. Translating it yields CASSSRTREQYF.